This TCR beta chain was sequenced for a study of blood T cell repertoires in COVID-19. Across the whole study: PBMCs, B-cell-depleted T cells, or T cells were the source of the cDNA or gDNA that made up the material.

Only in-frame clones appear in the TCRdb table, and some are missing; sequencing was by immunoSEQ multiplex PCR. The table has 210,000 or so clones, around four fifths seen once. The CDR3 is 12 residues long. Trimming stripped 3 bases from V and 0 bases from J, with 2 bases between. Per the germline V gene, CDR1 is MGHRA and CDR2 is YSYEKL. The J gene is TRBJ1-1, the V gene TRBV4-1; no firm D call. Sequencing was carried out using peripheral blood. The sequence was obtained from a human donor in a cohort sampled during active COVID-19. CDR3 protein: CASSHMNTEAFF. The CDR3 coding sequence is TGCGCCAGCAGCCACATGAACACTGAAGCTTTCTTT.